One sample yielded the 21 T cell receptor beta chains listed below, sequenced in a study of blood T cell repertoires in COVID-19 (dated by TCRdb to about 2020). Libraries were made using the immunoSEQ multiplex PCR assay. Drawn from immuneACCESS, this table holds only the in-frame rearrangements with V and J called that TCRdb kept. Clones are partly lost; checked studies trace under half to an unresolved V gene and leave the rest unexplained. In this sample the table shows about 180,000 clones, 80% of which occur a single time. The ten most abundant clones make up 6.5% of the sample. The sequencing input was peripheral blood. The receptors originated from a man in his 70s with active or convalescent COVID-19.

This clone occurred a few times. This chain connects TRBV7-3 to TRBJ2-1; 7 bases agree with TRBD2. In germline, CDR1 is SGHTA, CDR2 FQGTGA. After removal of 8 bases from V and 4 bases from J, the junction contained 5 bases not matched to a gene. The CDR3 is 13 residues long. Written as DNA, the CDR3 is TGTGCCAGCTCTAGCGGTGCATACAATGAGCAGTTCTTC. This gives the protein CASSSGAYNEQFF.

The sample holds many counts of this clone. Other DNA sequences within the sample encode an identical CDR3. This chain connects TRBV7-9 to TRBJ2-7, with D unresolved. This CDR3 has 14 residues. V was clipped by 0 bases and J by 4 bases, with 10 bases between them. The V gene's germline CDR1 is SEHNR and CDR2 FQNEAQ (reference sequence). The CDR3 spells CASSLAGRSYEQYF. The DNA for the CDR3 is TGTGCCAGCAGCTTAGCGGGCAGGTCATACGAGCAGTACTTC. The whole variable domain, remainder taken from reference TRBV7-9 and TRBJ2-7, is DTGVSQNPRHKITKRGQNVTFRCDPISEHNRLYWYRQTLGQGPEFLTYFQNEAQLEKSRLLSDRFSAERPKGSFSTLEIQRTEQGDSAMYLCASSLAGRSYEQYFGPGTRLTVT.

The chain recombines TRBV11-2 with TRBJ1-3; D is unresolved. Trimming shortened V by 1 base and J by 4 bases, and 23 bases separated the two germline ends. CDR3 length equals 19 residues. The germline V gene encodes CDR1 SGHAT and CDR2 FQNNGV. Written as DNA, the CDR3 is TGTGCCAGCAGCTTAGGACGGGTGATCAAAACAAAACAAGGAAACACCATATATTTT. Translated: CASSLGRVIKTKQGNTIYF.

The V call is TRBV19, the J call TRBJ1-2, with 7 bases fitting TRBD1. V trimming: 6 bases; J trimming: 4 bases; junction bases outside the gene matches: 11. Germline CDR1 reads LNHDA; CDR2 reads SQIVND (reference sequence). The length of the CDR3 is 15 residues. CDR3 nucleotides: TGTGCCAGTAGACTGACAGGGCAGGGGTCCTATGGCTACACCTTC. Translation: CASRLTGQGSYGYTF.

The CDR3 spells CASSGSGGGYTF. The CDR3 region has the DNA TGTGCCAGCAGTGGGAGCGGAGGGGGCTACACCTTC. V gene TRBV28 combines with J gene TRBJ1-2; D gene unclear. CDR1 is MDHEN and CDR2 is SYDVKM in the germline V gene. V lost 5 bases and J lost 8, with 12 bases in between. This CDR3 has 12 amino acids.

The chain recombines TRBV10-2 with TRBJ1-1; the D is unclear. The CDR3 extends over 14 amino acids. The ends were cut back, 3 bases at V and 4 bases at J, with 12 bases in the middle. Germline CDR1 and CDR2: WSHSY and SAAADI. This chain's CDR3 is CASSDYRHSTEAFF. The CDR3 nucleotides are TGCGCCAGCAGTGATTACCGCCACTCCACTGAAGCTTTCTTT.

The rearrangement joins TRBV6-5 to TRBJ1-1; no clear D gene. The CDR3 contains 15 residues. Trimming shortened V by 3 bases and J by 5 bases, and 16 bases separated the two germline ends. Germline V gene lookup returns CDR1 MNHEY and CDR2 SVGAGI. The CDR3 nucleotides read TGTGCCAGCAGTTATGGGCAGGCTGGGGAGACTGAAGCTTTCTTT. It translates to CASSYGQAGETEAFF.

The rearrangement joins TRBV24-1 to TRBJ2-1; possible D gene TRBD1, 5 bases. The length of the CDR3 is 15 residues. Germline values: CDR1 KGHDR, CDR2 SFDVKD. Trimming pared 6 bases from V and 6 bases from J, leaving 17 bases between. The DNA of the CDR3 is TGTGCCACCAGTCCTTCAGGGAATGTCATCAATGAGCAGTTCTTC. Residues: CATSPSGNVINEQFF.

The chain carries TRBV4-3 and TRBJ2-1; 8 nucleotides agree with TRBD1. The CDR3 has 17 residues. The junction had 13 bases not matched to a gene; V was cut back by 4 bases and J by 5 bases. CDR1 is LGHNA and CDR2 is YSLEER in the germline V gene. DNA for the CDR3: TGCGCCAGCAGCCGCCGCCGACCGGGACAGGCGGACAATGAGCAGTTCTTC. The encoded protein is CASSRRRPGQADNEQFF.

V gene TRBV6-2 or TRBV6-3 combines with J gene TRBJ2-3, with 8 bases aligning to TRBD1. The germline V gene has CDR1 MNHEY and CDR2 SVGEGT. V was pared by 2 bases and J by 2 bases, with 0 bases of the junction left unmatched. CDR3 length: 14 residues. The CDR3 bases are TGTGCCAGCAGTTACCAGGGGGCCACAGATACGCAGTATTTT. As protein: CASSYQGATDTQYF.

The gene calls are TRBV6-6 and TRBJ1-2; TRBD1 matches at 9 bases. This CDR3 has 13 residues. The germline V gene encodes CDR1 MNHNY and CDR2 SVGAGI (reference sequence). The trim removed 6 bases at V and 7 bases at J, leaving 6 bases unmatched. The CDR3 DNA sequence: TGTGCCAGCAGCGGGACAGGGAGAGGTGGCTACACCTTC. It encodes CASSGTGRGGYTF.

The J gene is TRBJ2-7, the V gene TRBV27; tentatively, D is TRBD2 (5 bases). The CDR3 has 13 amino acids. Germline V gene lookup returns CDR1 MNHEY and CDR2 SMNVEV (reference sequence). Trimming pared 7 bases from V and 6 bases from J, leaving 16 bases between. The CDR3 is CASTCTLALEQYF. The CDR3 coding sequence is TGTGCCAGCACCTGTACTCTAGCACTCGAGCAGTACTTC.

The chain links TRBV4-2 to TRBJ1-4, with unresolved D. The length of the CDR3 is 16 residues. V was trimmed by 3 bases and J by 4 bases, leaving 15 bases between them. CDR1 and CDR2 from the germline V gene are LGHNA and YNFKEQ. The DNA for the CDR3 is TGTGCCAGCAGCCAGACAACCGGGAACTTTAATGAAAAACTGTTTTTT. Translating it yields CASSQTTGNFNEKLFF.

There are a few counts of this clone. The V and J genes are TRBV4-1 and TRBJ1-1, with D unclear. The CDR3 extends over 14 amino acids. CDR1 and CDR2 from the germline V gene are MGHRA and YSYEKL. V was pared by 0 bases and J by 4 bases, with 9 bases between. The CDR3 reads CASSQDRERTEAFF. Here the CDR3 DNA reads TGCGCCAGCAGCCAAGATCGGGAGCGCACTGAAGCTTTCTTT.

This clone came up once. A much larger clone is a single base away; this may be a read error. V is TRBV2 and J is TRBJ1-1; D remains unclear. V lost 4 bases and J 1 base, leaving 4 bases between the germline ends. CDR1 and CDR2 (germline): SNHLY, FYNNEI. The CDR3 is made up of 12 amino acids. DNA of the CDR3: TGTGCCAGCAGTGCCCGGAACACTGAAGCTTTCTTT. Translated, it gives CASSARNTEAFF. The variable domain in full, completed from reference TRBV2 and TRBJ1-1, reads EPEVTQTPSHQVTQMGQEVILRCVPISNHLYFYWYRQILGQKVEFLVSFYNNEISEKSEIFDDQFSVERPDGSNFTLKIRSTKLEDSAMYFCASSARNTEAFFGQGTRLTVV.

This clone was counted only a few times. V gene TRBV7-9 combines with J gene TRBJ2-5, with 8 bases aligning to TRBD2. The germline CDR1 and CDR2 sequences are SEHNR and FQNEAQ (reference sequence). V shed 1 base and J 5 bases; nucleotides not matched to a gene: 6. This CDR3 has 15 residues. The CDR3 nucleotides are TGTGCCAGCAGCTTAGTAGCAGCGGGAGTGGAGACCCAGTACTTC. Translated: CASSLVAAGVETQYF.

This clone has ten or more counts. This rearrangement joins TRBV9 to TRBJ2-3, with D unclear. In germline, CDR1 is SGDLS, CDR2 YYNGEE. V lost 7 bases, J lost 3 bases, and 12 bases lay in between. This CDR3 is built from 13 residues. CDR3 loop: CASAARPTDTQYF. The CDR3 DNA sequence: TGTGCCAGCGCAGCGAGGCCGACAGATACGCAGTATTTT. Full variable domain (outside the CDR3, taken from reference TRBV9 and TRBJ2-3): DSGVTQTPKHLITATGQRVTLRCSPRSGDLSVYWYQQSLDQGLQFLIQYYNGEERAKGNILERFSAQQFPDLHSELNLSSLELGDSALYFCASAARPTDTQYFGPGTRLTVL.

V gene TRBV7-9 combines with J gene TRBJ1-1; maybe TRBD1 (5 bases). The V end was cut by 7 bases, the J end by 7 bases, with 10 bases between. The V gene's germline CDR1 is SEHNR and CDR2 FQNEAQ (reference sequence). The CDR3 extends over 11 amino acids. The CDR3 spells CASIQGYEAFF. CDR3 nucleotides: TGTGCCAGCATCCAGGGTTATGAAGCTTTCTTT.

This clone was observed a handful of times. The chain combines TRBV6-6 with TRBJ1-2; D unclear. The CDR3 is 14 residues long. CDR1 and CDR2 from the germline V gene are MNHNY and SVGAGI (reference sequence). Trimming took off 7 bases at V and 9 bases at J, with 21 bases between the two ends. CDR3 bases: TGTGCCAGCACCTTGGCCTTTCAGGCTATGAGCTACACCTTC. Its protein is CASTLAFQAMSYTF.

The chain carries TRBV12-3 or TRBV12-4 and TRBJ1-2; D not certain. V dropped 6 bases and J dropped 10 bases, with 15 bases sitting between them. The CDR3 runs 12 residues. The CDR3: CASRSGTADYTF. CDR3 bases: TGTGCCAGCAGAAGCGGAACCGCTGACTACACCTTC.

Of note for this clone: The sample carries other DNA sequences with the same CDR3. The chain combines TRBV5-1 with TRBJ1-4; D not resolved. CDR1 is SGHRS and CDR2 is YFSETQ in the germline V gene. This CDR3 region has 14 residues. V lost 0 bases to trimming and J lost 3 bases, with 6 bases between them. The CDR3 here is CASSLDRANEKLFF. Written as DNA, the CDR3 is TGCGCCAGCAGCTTGGACAGAGCTAATGAAAAACTGTTTTTT.